Detailed here is one TCR beta chain. Its antigen is still unknown. No qualities accompany the bases; no much larger clone lies one base away. The data are from a study of blood T cell repertoires in COVID-19 (dated by TCRdb to about 2020). For the study in its entirety: Samples from collaborators originated in the United States, Italy and Spain and spanned both the acute and convalescent phases of COVID-19. The prospective study material was composed of cDNA or gDNA derived from T cells, B-cell-depleted T cells, or PBMCs. Deeply sampled blood TCRbeta repertoires from subjects exposed to, actively infected with, or recovered from COVID-19 were included in the dataset. The repertoires were made available in a free public database intended to serve as a resource for research on the immune response to SARS-CoV-2. Samples came from the ongoing ImmuneRACE study (first 160 participants) plus 1,254 subjects from 6 global collaborators. Sample metadata almost always included a de-identified subject ID, COVID-19 status, age in years and sex. HLA class I and class II types, where available, came from metadata supplied by the sample provider rather than from assay-based typing. The study at large found these results: How much clinical and demographic metadata was included differed by source and by participant, and the metadata was provided uncurated.

The immunoSEQ Assay, a bias-controlled multiplex PCR, was used to amplify TCRbeta CDR3 regions from genomic DNA. As for how the authors treated the data: The number of nucleated cells in each sample was estimated by amplification of reference gene primers within the assay. To quantify the absolute abundance of each unique TCRbeta CDR3 rearrangement, sequence reads were collapsed and filtered. Productive Simpson clonality was computed per sample as the square root of Simpson's diversity index over productive rearrangements. TCRdb stores this immuneACCESS table with in-frame sequences only. Part of the clones is absent; in the studies checked, under half of the shortfall reflects unresolved V genes, and no reason is known for the rest. The V and J calls and clone size come from that table; D and trimming were worked out from the DNA. This sample is represented by 150,000 to 200,000 clones; 65% to 85% of them were singletons. The leading ten clones occupy about 5% of the sample.

Collaborating institutions collected whole blood in K2EDTA tubes following their own protocols. For TCRbeta analysis, collaborator samples were shipped as frozen whole blood, as isolated PBMCs, or as DNA extracted from either sample type. Inclusive of the bounding cysteine and phenylalanine, the CDR3 is 17 residues long. Just the 51-base CDR3 DNA is kept, in frame starting at base 1. The germline V gene yields SGHVS for CDR1 and FNYEAQ for CDR2. Deletion took 4 bases off V and 3 bases off J, with a span of 21 bases between the germline ends. The sample consisted of peripheral blood. The chain is assembled from TRBV7-6 and TRBJ2-5; D gene: possibly TRBD2, on 7 matching bases. The source of this sequence is a woman aged 30 to 39 with acute or convalescent COVID-19. The bases are TGTGCCAGCAGCTCCCACCCTGCGGGGGCCGGGGAAGAGACCCAGTACTTC. Protein translation: CASSSHPAGAGEETQYF.